These 18 T cell receptor beta chains were sequenced from one sample in a study of T cells in Graves' hyperthyroidism and ophthalmopathy. TCR beta CDR3 regions were amplified from RNA transcripts. In the first-round RT-PCR of the TCR CDR3, the HTBI primer set was used. Each CDR3 protein gets one entry after TCRdb re-called the multiplex PCR reads with MiXCR. The sample lists 240,000 or so distinct CDR3 sequences, about 17% seen once, with around 30% in the top ten. Input material: blood. The receptor source for this set is a woman aged 18-29 years with Graves' ophthalmopathy.

This clonotype was detected ten times or more. The chain employs TRBV5-1 and TRBJ1-1; D is ambiguous. The CDR3 has 12 amino acids. Germline CDR1 is SGHRS and CDR2 is YFSETQ. V was clipped by 1 base and J by 7 bases, with 8 bases between them. The CDR3, as DNA: TGCGCCAGCAGCTTGAATCGGGGTGAAGCTTTCTTT. It codes for CASSLNRGEAFF. Full variable domain (outside the CDR3, taken from reference TRBV5-1 and TRBJ1-1): KAGVTQTPRYLIKTRGQQVTLSCSPISGHRSVSWYQQTPGQGLQFLFEYFSETQRNKGNFPGRFSGRQFSNSRSEMNVSTLELGDSALYLCASSLNRGEAFFGQGTRLTVV.

Of note for this clonotype: A single base separates this from a much larger clone, so it may be a read error. V and J are TRBV19 and TRBJ1-1, with D maybe TRBD1 (6 bases). This CDR3 has 13 residues. V lost 9 bases to trimming and J lost 7 bases, with 18 bases between them. CDR1 and CDR2 (germline): LNHDA, SQIVND (reference sequence). The CDR3 here is CASNRDKGFEAFF. The DNA of the CDR3 is TGTGCCAGCAACCGGGACAAGGGGTTTGAAGCTTTCTTT.

This clonotype was counted many times. CDR3 protein: CASRPASDAAPRNTDTQYF. CDR3 bases: TGTGCCAGCAGACCCGCTAGTGACGCAGCCCCGAGAAACACAGATACGCAGTATTTT. The chain joins TRBV7-9 to TRBJ2-3; D call uncertain. There are 19 residues in the CDR3. The germline CDR1 and CDR2 sequences are SEHNR and FQNEAQ (reference sequence). V was pared by 6 bases and J by 2 bases, with 27 bases between.

Many counts were recorded for this clonotype. The chain links TRBV6-1 to TRBJ1-5; tentative D call: TRBD1 (6 bases). Trimming removed 6 bases from V and 1 base from J, with 16 bases in between. In germline, CDR1 is MNHNS, CDR2 SASEGT. The CDR3 totals 16 residues. In DNA form, the CDR3 reads TGTGCCAGCAGACAGGGAGGGGTGGGGAGCAATCAGCCCCAGCATTTT. Its translation: CASRQGGVGSNQPQHF.

The V gene is TRBV12-3 or TRBV12-4, the J gene TRBJ2-5; TRBD2 matches at 13 bases. The CDR3 is made up of 16 amino acids. V gave up 7 bases and J gave up 2 bases; unmatched junction bases: 7. The CDR3 nucleotides are TGTGCCAGCACCCAAAGACTAGCGGGGGGACAAGAGACCCAGTACTTC. Residues: CASTQRLAGGQETQYF.

This clonotype was seen ten or more times. This chain connects TRBV30 to TRBJ1-1; D not resolved. V gave up 5 bases and J gave up 6 bases, with 10 bases separating them. Looked up from germline, CDR1 is GTSNPN and CDR2 is SVGIG (reference sequence). There are 11 residues in the CDR3. The CDR3: CAWGKGSEAFF. The CDR3 DNA reads TGTGCCTGGGGAAAGGGCTCTGAAGCTTTCTTT. The full variable domain, its missing parts supplied by reference TRBV30 and TRBJ1-1, is SQTIHQWPATLVQPVGSPLSLECTVEGTSNPNLYWYRQAAGRGLQLLFYSVGIGQISSEVPQNLSASRPQDRQFILSSKKLLLSDSGFYLCAWGKGSEAFFGQGTRLTVV.

Notes on this clonotype: A read error is possible here, since a much larger clone lies one base away. The rearrangement uses TRBV2 and TRBJ1-1; maybe TRBD1 (6 bases). V lost 6 bases and J 1 base, leaving 15 bases between the germline ends. Per germline, CDR1 SNHLY and CDR2 FYNNEI. CDR3 length equals 15 residues. CDR3 in DNA: TGTGCCAGCAGCTCAACGGGACACTCGAACACTGAAGCTTTCTTT. Encoded protein: CASSSTGHSNTEAFF.

This clonotype came up many times. CDR3: CSASQSSARTNEQFF. The CDR3 DNA reads TGCAGTGCTAGTCAATCTAGCGCCAGAACCAATGAGCAGTTCTTC. The J gene is TRBJ2-1, the V gene TRBV20-1, with D perhaps matching TRBD2 (6 bases). Germline CDR1 and CDR2: DFQATT and SNEGSKA (reference sequence). Trimming took off 3 bases at V and 6 bases at J, with 18 bases between the two ends. The CDR3 sequence is 15 residues long.

This clonotype was picked up many times. The chain couples TRBV20-1 to TRBJ1-5, with D possibly being TRBD1 (6 bases). This CDR3 spans 14 amino acids. Germline lookup yields CDR1 DFQATT and CDR2 SNEGSKA (reference sequence). Trimming removed 3 bases at V and 1 base at J, with 10 bases between. The DNA for the CDR3 is TGCAGTGCTAGTAGGGGGGGGAGCAATCAGCCCCAGCATTTT. Residues: CSASRGGSNQPQHF.

This clonotype was seen repeatedly, ten times or more. The V and J genes are TRBV4-3 and TRBJ1-5; possible D gene TRBD1, 5 bases. The CDR3 spans 18 residues. CDR1 and CDR2 (germline): LGHNA, YSLEER. V was pared by 1 base and J by 2 bases, with 18 bases between. The chain's CDR3 is CASSQVWGGNSGNQPQHF. The DNA of the CDR3 is TGCGCCAGCAGCCAAGTATGGGGCGGTAATTCGGGCAATCAGCCCCAGCATTTT.

This clonotype was counted at least ten times. V and J are TRBV19 and TRBJ1-1; TRBD1 agrees at 9 bases. Germline assignment: CDR1 LNHDA and CDR2 SQIVND (reference sequence). The CDR3 runs 13 residues. J gave up 2 bases and V 7 bases, and 2 bases lay outside the gene matches. CDR3 coding DNA: TGTGCCAGTAAACAGGGGGCAAACACTGAAGCTTTCTTT. Amino acids: CASKQGANTEAFF.

This clonotype was recorded many times. The V and J genes are TRBV20-1 and TRBJ2-2; 12 bases fit TRBD2. V lost 0 bases and J lost 4; bases outside the gene matches: 12. The V gene's germline CDR1 is DFQATT and CDR2 SNEGSKA (reference sequence). This CDR3 spans 19 amino acids. CDR3 sequence (DNA): TGCAGTGCTAGAGATTATACCGCTAGCGGGAGGGCGAGCACCGGGGAGCTGTTTTTT. Amino acid sequence: CSARDYTASGRASTGELFF.

This clonotype was observed many times. The J gene is TRBJ2-1, the V gene TRBV11-1; 8 nucleotides match TRBD2. This CDR3 has 15 residues. V trimming: 5 bases; J trimming: 5 bases; junction bases outside the gene matches: 8. Germline V gene sequence: CDR1 SGHAT, CDR2 FQDESV (reference sequence). CDR3 sequence: CASSRTSGGNNEQFF. The CDR3 DNA sequence: TGTGCCAGCAGCAGAACTAGCGGTGGAAACAATGAGCAGTTCTTC.

This clonotype was detected ten times or more. J is TRBJ2-1 and V is TRBV9; 10 bases are a match to TRBD2. CDR1 is SGDLS and CDR2 is YYNGEE in the germline V gene. V was clipped by 0 bases and J by 5 bases; unmatched bases: 5. The CDR3 is 16 amino acids. For the CDR3, the DNA is TGTGCCAGCAGCGTAGGTCAGCGGGGGGGAGACAATGAGCAGTTCTTC. It is translated as CASSVGQRGGDNEQFF.

This clonotype was seen at least ten times. The rearrangement uses TRBV30 and TRBJ2-6; D call uncertain. Germline V gives CDR1 GTSNPN, CDR2 SVGIG (reference sequence). The length of the CDR3 is 13 residues. With 6 bases removed from V and 0 bases from J, the gap between germline ends came to 6 bases. CDR3 sequence (DNA): TGTGCCTGCACACCCTCTGGGGCCAACGTCCTGACTTTC. It codes for CACTPSGANVLTF.

The gene calls are TRBV7-9 and TRBJ2-3; 11 bases are a match to TRBD2. J gave up 2 bases and V 5 bases, and 9 bases lay outside the gene matches. The CDR3 covers 17 residues. Germline assignment: CDR1 SEHNR and CDR2 FQNEAQ (reference sequence). CDR3 in amino acids: CASSPRLTSGDTDTQYF. The CDR3 DNA sequence: TGTGCCAGCAGCCCTCGACTGACTAGCGGGGACACAGATACGCAGTATTTT. Combining the CDR3 with reference TRBV7-9 and TRBJ2-3 gives the whole variable domain DTGVSQNPRHKITKRGQNVTFRCDPISEHNRLYWYRQTLGQGPEFLTYFQNEAQLEKSRLLSDRFSAERPKGSFSTLEIQRTEQGDSAMYLCASSPRLTSGDTDTQYFGPGTRLTVL.

In this sample, this clonotype turned up many times. V usage is TRBV28 and J usage is TRBJ2-4; 7 nucleotides agree with TRBD1. CDR1 is MDHEN, CDR2 SYDVKM, per germline. This CDR3 has 14 residues. Trimming cost V 5 bases and J 5 bases; bases outside gene matches: 6. Written as DNA, the CDR3 is TGTGCCAGCAGTGTCCGGACAGGAGAAAACATTCAGTACTTC. Translated: CASSVRTGENIQYF.

The J gene is TRBJ2-5, the V gene TRBV2; TRBD2 aligns across 10 bases. This CDR3 has 14 residues. After removal of 7 bases from V and 1 base from J, the junction contained 3 bases not matched to a gene. Per germline, CDR1 SNHLY and CDR2 FYNNEI. The CDR3 loop reads CASKKREGQETQYF. CDR3 bases: TGTGCCAGCAAGAAGCGGGAGGGCCAAGAGACCCAGTACTTC.